This T cell receptor beta chain was recorded in a study of blood T cell repertoires in COVID-19. Looking at the study overall: PBMCs, B-cell-depleted T cells, or T cells were the source of the cDNA or gDNA that made up the material.

In the study's own analysis: Reference gene primers were amplified, and this amplification served to estimate nucleated cell counts. The protocol was immunoSEQ multiplex PCR, while the TCRdb copy is restricted to in-frame clones and leaves out a portion. Clone size and the V and J calls come from that table; the DNA yielded D and trimming. Seen here are just over 150,000 clones, about 80% observed once, and the top ten hold 0.5% to 0.65%. The germline V gene encodes CDR1 MNHNY and CDR2 SVGAGI (reference sequence). CDR3 length: 16 residues. V shed 8 bases, J shed 0 bases, and the junction held 10 bases outside the gene matches. This clone occurred many times.

The sequenced material came from peripheral blood. The chain couples TRBV6-6 to TRBJ1-3; 7 nucleotides line up with TRBD1. The TCR was taken from a man aged 55-75 years with acute or convalescent COVID-19. The CDR3 is CASLPGGTVSGNTIYF. CDR3 nucleotide sequence: TGTGCCAGCCTCCCGGGCGGGACAGTCTCTGGAAACACCATATATTTT.